One sample yielded the 20 T cell receptor beta chains listed below, sequenced in a study of early T cells in non-severe SARS-CoV-2 infection. TCRdb fed the 5' RACE reads into MiXCR, producing one record per CDR3 protein. Of over 70,000 distinct CDR3 sequences in the sample, approximately 15% are singletons; the top ten hold approximately 7.5%. The sequenced material came from whole blood. The source of these receptors is an adult who was a healthcare worker with PCR-confirmed SARS-CoV-2 infection or an uninfected control (not recorded which).

This clonotype was picked up a small number of times. The rearrangement uses TRBV29-1 and TRBJ2-1; either TRBD1 or TRBD2 may supply D (6 bases each). Germline V gives CDR1 SQVTM, CDR2 ANQGSEA. V lost 7 bases and J 10 bases, leaving 17 bases between the germline ends. CDR3 size: 12 residues. CDR3 protein: CSAQGLPQEQFF. DNA for the CDR3: TGCAGCGCACAGGGACTGCCTCAGGAGCAGTTCTTC.

The chain carries TRBV12-3 or TRBV12-4 and TRBJ2-7; tentatively, D is TRBD1 (5 bases). V was clipped by 5 bases and J by 4 bases, with 9 bases between them. There are 12 residues in the CDR3. For the CDR3, the DNA is TGTGCCAGCAGTACTCCAGGGTACGAGCAGTACTTC. This gives the protein CASSTPGYEQYF.

This clonotype appeared many times. The CDR3 region is CASSIELSSGAYNEQFF. The CDR3 DNA sequence: TGTGCCAGTAGTATAGAACTCTCCAGCGGGGCCTACAATGAGCAGTTCTTC. The rearrangement joins TRBV19 to TRBJ2-1, with 7 nucleotides matching TRBD2. The CDR3 runs to 17 residues. Germline V gene sequence: CDR1 LNHDA, CDR2 SQIVND (reference sequence). The trim removed 0 bases at V and 2 bases at J, leaving 7 bases unmatched.

The chain recombines TRBV5-5 with TRBJ2-7, with TRBD1 matching over 7 bases. CDR1 SGHKS and CDR2 YYEKEE come from the germline V gene (reference sequence). The CDR3 consists of 14 residues. J gave up 5 bases and V 2 bases, and 7 bases lay outside the gene matches. The chain's CDR3 is CASSFWSGGNEQYF. CDR3 nucleotide sequence: TGTGCCAGCAGCTTCTGGTCAGGGGGAAACGAGCAGTACTTC.

The J gene is TRBJ1-1, the V gene TRBV7-9, with D possibly TRBD1 on 5 matching bases. Germline CDR1 is SEHNR and CDR2 is FQNEAQ (reference sequence). Trimming removed 4 bases from V and 8 bases from J, with 14 bases in between. There are 13 residues in the CDR3. The CDR3 is CASSSSMDKEAFF. CDR3 nucleotides: TGTGCCAGCAGCTCCTCGATGGACAAGGAAGCTTTCTTT.

The chain couples TRBV7-9 to TRBJ1-1, with TRBD1 identical over 7 bases. Germline V gene data show CDR1 as SEHNR and CDR2 as FQNEAQ (reference sequence). J lost 0 bases, V lost 5 bases, and 15 bases had no gene match. The CDR3 loop spans 18 amino acids. The CDR3 DNA follows: TGTGCCAGCAGCAAGGGACAGCTCGCCTCGAGCTTGAACACTGAAGCTTTCTTT. This translates into CASSKGQLASSLNTEAFF.

There are a few counts of this clonotype. J is TRBJ2-1 and V is TRBV29-1; no clear D. Germline assignment: CDR1 SQVTM and CDR2 ANQGSEA. Trimming removed 3 bases at V and 4 bases at J, with 4 bases between. This CDR3 contains 11 residues. The CDR3 spells CSVDVYNEQFF. The CDR3 region has the DNA TGCAGCGTTGATGTTTACAATGAGCAGTTCTTC.

The V call is TRBV28, the J call TRBJ2-7; 8 nucleotides match TRBD2. The ends lost 4 bases at V and 7 bases at J; junction bases unmatched: 9. This CDR3 is built from 14 residues. In germline, CDR1 is MDHEN, CDR2 SYDVKM. The CDR3: CASSSPGGPREQYF. The CDR3 coding sequence is TGTGCCAGCAGTTCCCCGGGAGGGCCGCGAGAGCAGTACTTC.

J is TRBJ1-2 and V is TRBV11-1; D call uncertain. This CDR3 is built from 13 residues. Looked up from germline, CDR1 is SGHAT and CDR2 is FQDESV (reference sequence). V was shortened by 3 bases and J by 3 bases, with 8 bases between the two germline ends. The CDR3: CASSLDVYYGYTF. The CDR3 nucleotides read TGTGCCAGCAGCTTGGATGTCTACTATGGCTACACCTTC. Full variable domain (missing parts from reference TRBV11-1 and TRBJ1-2): EAEVAQSPRYKITEKSQAVAFWCDPISGHATLYWYRQILGQGPELLVQFQDESVVDDSQLPKDRFSAERLKGVDSTLKIQPAELGDSAMYLCASSLDVYYGYTFGSGTRLTVV.

This rearrangement joins TRBV20-1 to TRBJ2-7; 10 nucleotides agree with TRBD1. Germline-derived CDR1 and CDR2 are DFQATT and SNEGSKA (reference sequence). This CDR3 has 15 amino acids. Trimming removed 0 bases from V and 4 bases from J; junction bases left unmatched: 6. CDR3 nucleotides: TGCAGTGCTAGAGATACGACAGGGGGCAAGTACGAGCAGTACTTC. Protein: CSARDTTGGKYEQYF.

In this sample, this clonotype turned up a few times. V gene TRBV6-2 or TRBV6-3 combines with J gene TRBJ2-7; the D gene is possibly TRBD1 (6 bases). Trimming removed 10 bases from V and 3 bases from J, with 13 bases in between. The V gene's germline CDR1 is MNHEY and CDR2 SVGEGT. The CDR3 runs to 12 residues. CDR3 sequence (DNA): TGTGCCACCAGGACAGCTCTCTACGAGCAGTACTTC. It translates to CATRTALYEQYF.

The chain employs TRBV11-2 and TRBJ1-6; maybe TRBD1 (6 bases). The CDR3 spans 12 residues. CDR1 and CDR2 from the germline V gene are SGHAT and FQNNGV. V was pared by 3 bases and J by 17 bases, with 14 bases between. The CDR3 region has the DNA TGTGCCAGCAGCTTGGCAGGGGTGGTCGTCCACTTT. Translation: CASSLAGVVVHF.

J is TRBJ2-3 and V is TRBV29-1; 7 nucleotides match TRBD2. V trimming: 2 bases; J trimming: 0 bases; junction bases outside the gene matches: 5. This CDR3 has 15 residues. CDR1 and CDR2 (germline): SQVTM, ANQGSEA. CDR3 amino acids: CSVELAALSTDTQYF. Here the CDR3 DNA reads TGCAGCGTTGAACTAGCGGCCCTTAGCACAGATACGCAGTATTTT.

This chain connects TRBV6-1 to TRBJ1-2; the D gene is possibly TRBD1 (6 bases). The CDR3 covers 16 residues. V gave up 5 bases and J gave up 6 bases, with 22 bases separating them. Germline CDR1 reads MNHNS; CDR2 reads SASEGT. In DNA, the CDR3 is TGTGCCAGCAGTCCCTCACAGGGCCTTGGTGGGAATGGCTACACCTTC. Protein product: CASSPSQGLGGNGYTF.

This clonotype was counted ten times or more. This chain connects TRBV20-1 to TRBJ1-4, with D perhaps TRBD1 (6 bases). Per germline, CDR1 DFQATT and CDR2 SNEGSKA (reference sequence). Trimming left V 4 bases short and J 8 bases short, with 11 bases between. This CDR3 comprises 12 residues. The CDR3 region has the DNA TGCAGTGCTAAGAGGGACACCGAAAAACTGTTTTTT. Protein: CSAKRDTEKLFF.

The rearrangement links TRBV27 to TRBJ1-1; no firm D call. The germline gives CDR1 MNHEY, CDR2 SMNVEV (reference sequence). V lost 4 bases and J lost 4, with 16 bases in between. This CDR3 has 15 residues. The CDR3 loop is CASSSSTGGSTEAFF. The CDR3 nucleotides read TGTGCCAGCAGTTCCTCGACGGGAGGTAGCACTGAAGCTTTCTTT.

This clonotype qualifies as medium-sized. The chain couples TRBV12-3 or TRBV12-4 to TRBJ1-1; D is unresolved. The CDR3 has 13 residues. Deletions cut 10 bases from V and 0 bases from J, with 12 bases between. The CDR3 region is CATKHVMNTEAFF. DNA for the CDR3: TGTGCCACCAAACATGTTATGAACACTGAAGCTTTCTTT.

The genes are TRBV5-6 and TRBJ2-5; 12 bases agree with TRBD2. Germline V gene sequence: CDR1 SGHDT, CDR2 YYEEEE. J lost 1 base, V lost 4 bases, and 5 bases had no gene match. The CDR3 contains 16 residues. CDR3 sequence (DNA): TGTGCCAGCAGCCGACCTAGCGGGAGGGCCCAAGAGACCCAGTACTTC. Amino acid sequence: CASSRPSGRAQETQYF.

The chain uses TRBV7-2 and TRBJ1-1, with D maybe TRBD1 (5 bases). The V gene's germline CDR1 is SGHTA and CDR2 FQGNSA. Trimming left V 8 bases short and J 1 base short, with 17 bases between. The CDR3 has 15 amino acids. The CDR3 loop reads CASYGTRTQNTEAFF. CDR3 nucleotide sequence: TGTGCCAGCTACGGGACGCGGACGCAGAACACTGAAGCTTTCTTT.

The rearrangement joins TRBV6-6 to TRBJ1-5; no clear D. Trimming left V 4 bases short and J 4 bases short, with 8 bases between. The CDR3 is 13 amino acids. Germline CDR1 and CDR2: MNHNY and SVGAGI (reference sequence). The CDR3 loop is CASSFGLNQPQHF. CDR3 coding DNA: TGTGCCAGCAGTTTTGGACTAAATCAGCCCCAGCATTTT.